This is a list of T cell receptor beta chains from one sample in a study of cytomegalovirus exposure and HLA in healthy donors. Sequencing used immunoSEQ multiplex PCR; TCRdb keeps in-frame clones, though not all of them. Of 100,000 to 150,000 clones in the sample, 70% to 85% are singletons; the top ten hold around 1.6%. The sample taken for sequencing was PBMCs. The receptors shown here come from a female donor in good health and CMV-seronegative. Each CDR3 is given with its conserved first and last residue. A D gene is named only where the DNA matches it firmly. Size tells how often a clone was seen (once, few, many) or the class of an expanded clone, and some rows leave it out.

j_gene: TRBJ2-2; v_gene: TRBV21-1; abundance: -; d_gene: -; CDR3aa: CASSLRPGLAGEDTGELFF; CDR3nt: TGTGCCAGCAGCCTCCGCCCCGGACTAGCGGGAGAAGACACCGGGGAGCTGTTTTTT
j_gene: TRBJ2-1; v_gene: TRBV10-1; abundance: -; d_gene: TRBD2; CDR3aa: CASSESGSGNEQFF; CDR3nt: TGCGCCAGCAGTGAGAGCGGGAGTGGCAATGAGCAGTTCTTC
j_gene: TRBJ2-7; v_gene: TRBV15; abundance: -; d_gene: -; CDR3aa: CATSREQGGYEQYF; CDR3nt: TGTGCCACCAGCAGAGAGCAGGGAGGATACGAGCAGTACTTC
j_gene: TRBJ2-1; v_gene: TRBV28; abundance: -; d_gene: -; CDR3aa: CASSLSHYNEQFF; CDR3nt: TGTGCCAGCAGTTTAAGCCATTACAATGAGCAGTTCTTC
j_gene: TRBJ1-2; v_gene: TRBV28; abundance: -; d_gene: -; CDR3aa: CASSLQNYGYTF; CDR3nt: TGTGCCAGCAGTTTACAGAACTATGGCTACACCTTC
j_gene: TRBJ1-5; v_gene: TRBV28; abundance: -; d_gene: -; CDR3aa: CASSFPSRPQHF; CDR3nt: TGTGCCAGCAGTTTCCCTTCCAGGCCCCAGCATTTT
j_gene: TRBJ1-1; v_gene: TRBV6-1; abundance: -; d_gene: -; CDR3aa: CASSEGGGTEAFF; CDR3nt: TGTGCCAGCAGTGAAGGCGGGGGGACTGAAGCTTTCTTT
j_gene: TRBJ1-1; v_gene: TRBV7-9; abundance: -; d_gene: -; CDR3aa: CASSLVGIAFF; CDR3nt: TGTGCCAGCAGCTTAGTCGGGATAGCTTTCTTT
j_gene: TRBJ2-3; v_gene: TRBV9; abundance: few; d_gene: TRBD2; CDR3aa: CASSVEPSGSLTDTQYF; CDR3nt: TGTGCCAGCAGCGTAGAGCCTAGCGGGAGCCTCACAGATACGCAGTATTTT
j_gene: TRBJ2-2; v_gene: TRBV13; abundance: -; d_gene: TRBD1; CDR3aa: CASSFRGLTGELFF; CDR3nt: TGTGCCAGCAGCTTTAGGGGGCTAACCGGGGAGCTGTTTTTT
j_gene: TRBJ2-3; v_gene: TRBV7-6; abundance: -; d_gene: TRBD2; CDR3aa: CASSPLAGGPDTQYF; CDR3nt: TGTGCCAGCAGCCCTCTAGCGGGAGGGCCAGATACGCAGTATTTT
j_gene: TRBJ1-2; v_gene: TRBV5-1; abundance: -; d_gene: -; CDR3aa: CASSLAAGDYGYTF; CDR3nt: TGCGCCAGCAGCTTGGCGGCGGGGGACTATGGCTACACCTTC
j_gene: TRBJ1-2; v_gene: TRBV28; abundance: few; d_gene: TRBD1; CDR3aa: CASSLGQGWGYGYTF; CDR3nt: TGTGCCAGCAGTCTGGGACAGGGGTGGGGCTATGGCTACACCTTC
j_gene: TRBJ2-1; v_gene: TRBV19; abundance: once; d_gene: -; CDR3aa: CASSSTRYNEQFF; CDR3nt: TGTGCCAGTAGTTCCACGCGCTACAATGAGCAGTTCTTC
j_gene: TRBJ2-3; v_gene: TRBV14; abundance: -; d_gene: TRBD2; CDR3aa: CASSQDRLAGGLTDTQYF; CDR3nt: TGTGCCAGCAGCCAAGATAGACTAGCGGGAGGCCTCACAGATACGCAGTATTTT
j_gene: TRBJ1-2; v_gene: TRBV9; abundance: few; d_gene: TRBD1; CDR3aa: CASSAQGTYYGYTF; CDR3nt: TGTGCCAGCAGCGCACAGGGGACTTACTATGGCTACACCTTC
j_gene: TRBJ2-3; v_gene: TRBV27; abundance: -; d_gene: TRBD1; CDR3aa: CASSPLGQPPNTQYF; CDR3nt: TGTGCCAGCAGTCCACTGGGACAGCCGCCTAATACGCAGTATTTT
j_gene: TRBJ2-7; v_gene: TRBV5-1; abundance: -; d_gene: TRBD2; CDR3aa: CASSLVAGALEQYF; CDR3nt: TGCGCCAGCAGCCTAGTAGCGGGAGCCCTCGAGCAGTACTTC
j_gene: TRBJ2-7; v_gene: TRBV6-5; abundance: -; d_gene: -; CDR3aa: CASSPREEQYF; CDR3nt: TGTGCCAGCAGCCCCCGGGAGGAGCAGTACTTC
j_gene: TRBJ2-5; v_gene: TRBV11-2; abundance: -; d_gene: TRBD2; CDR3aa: CASSDPSAHGLAAQETQYF; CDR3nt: TGTGCCAGCAGCGACCCGAGCGCGCATGGACTAGCGGCACAAGAGACCCAGTACTTC
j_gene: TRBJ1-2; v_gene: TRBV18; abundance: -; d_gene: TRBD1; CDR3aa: CASSGGTAPGYGYTF; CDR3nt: TGTGCCAGCTCAGGTGGGACAGCGCCTGGCTATGGCTACACCTTC
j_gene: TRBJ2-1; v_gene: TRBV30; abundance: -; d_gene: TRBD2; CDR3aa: CAWTTSGPYNEQFF; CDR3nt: TGTGCCTGGACCACTAGCGGCCCCTACAATGAGCAGTTCTTC
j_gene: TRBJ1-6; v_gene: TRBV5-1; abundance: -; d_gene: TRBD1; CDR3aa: CASSLGQGSNSPLHF; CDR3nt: TGCGCCAGCAGCCTGGGACAGGGTTCGAATTCACCCCTCCACTTT
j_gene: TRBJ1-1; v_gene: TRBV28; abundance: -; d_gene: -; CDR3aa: CASRGMIYTEAFF; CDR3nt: TGTGCCAGCCGGGGGATGATCTACACTGAAGCTTTCTTT
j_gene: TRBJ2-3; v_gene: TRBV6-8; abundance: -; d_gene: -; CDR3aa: CASRRKPSTDTQYF; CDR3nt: TGTGCCAGCCGCAGGAAACCTAGCACAGATACGCAGTATTTT
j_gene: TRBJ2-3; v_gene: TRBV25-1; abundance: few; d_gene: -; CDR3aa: CASSDETDTQYF; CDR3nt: TGTGCCAGCAGTGATGAGACAGATACGCAGTATTTT
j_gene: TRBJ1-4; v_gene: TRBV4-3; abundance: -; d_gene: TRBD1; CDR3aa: CASSHRTGPTNEKLFF; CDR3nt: TGCGCCAGCAGCCACCGGACAGGGCCCACTAATGAAAAACTGTTTTTT
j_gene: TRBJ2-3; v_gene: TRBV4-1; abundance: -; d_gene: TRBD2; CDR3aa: CASSQGLAETDTQYF; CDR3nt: TGCGCCAGCAGCCAAGGACTAGCGGAGACAGATACGCAGTATTTT
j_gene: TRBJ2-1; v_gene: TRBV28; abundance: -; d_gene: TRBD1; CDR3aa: CASSSLDRVSVNEQFF; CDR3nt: TGTGCCAGCAGTTCCTTGGACAGGGTCTCGGTCAATGAGCAGTTCTTC
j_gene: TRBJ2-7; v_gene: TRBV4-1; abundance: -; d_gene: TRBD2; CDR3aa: CASSLTSGSFGYEQYF; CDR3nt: TGCGCCAGCAGCCTGACTAGCGGGAGTTTCGGCTACGAGCAGTACTTC
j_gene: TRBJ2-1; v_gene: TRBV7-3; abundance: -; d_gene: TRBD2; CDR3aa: CASSPRAGGSEQFF; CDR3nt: TGTGCCAGCAGCCCACGGGCGGGAGGTAGTGAGCAGTTCTTC
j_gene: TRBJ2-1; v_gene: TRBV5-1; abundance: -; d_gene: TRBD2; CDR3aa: CASSLTPSGRSNEQFF; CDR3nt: TGCGCCAGCAGCTTGACCCCTAGCGGGAGAAGCAATGAGCAGTTCTTC
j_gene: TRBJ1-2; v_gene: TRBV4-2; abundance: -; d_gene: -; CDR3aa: CASSQGRGTGYGYTF; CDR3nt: TGTGCCAGCAGCCAAGGGCGGGGGACTGGCTATGGCTACACCTTC
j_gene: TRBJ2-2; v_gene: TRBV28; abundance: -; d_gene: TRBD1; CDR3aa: CASSSGQSVITGELFF; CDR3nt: TGTGCCAGCAGTTCGGGACAGTCGGTGATCACCGGGGAGCTGTTTTTT
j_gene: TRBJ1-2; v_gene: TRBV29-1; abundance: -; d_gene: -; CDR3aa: CSVELANYGYTF; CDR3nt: TGCAGCGTTGAATTAGCTAACTATGGCTACACCTTC
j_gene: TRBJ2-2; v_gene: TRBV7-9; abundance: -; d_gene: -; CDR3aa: CASSLAGGSTGELFF; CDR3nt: TGTGCCAGCAGCTTAGCTGGGGGCAGCACCGGGGAGCTGTTTTTT
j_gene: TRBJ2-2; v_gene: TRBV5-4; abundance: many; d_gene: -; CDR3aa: CASAGSSGNTGELFF; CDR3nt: TGTGCCAGCGCAGGGTCGTCAGGGAACACCGGGGAGCTGTTTTTT
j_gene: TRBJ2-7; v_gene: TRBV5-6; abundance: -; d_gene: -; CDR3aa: CASSIGRLPYEQYF; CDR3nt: TGTGCCAGCAGCATAGGGAGGTTACCCTACGAGCAGTACTTC
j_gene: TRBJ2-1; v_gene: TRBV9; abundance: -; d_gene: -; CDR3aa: CASSPPPWGESYNEQFF; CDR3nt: TGTGCCAGCAGCCCCCCTCCGTGGGGGGAGTCCTACAATGAGCAGTTCTTC
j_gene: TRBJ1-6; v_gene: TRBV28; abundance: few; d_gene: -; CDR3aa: CASSPIKTGSPLHF; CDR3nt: TGTGCCAGCAGTCCCATTAAGACGGGTTCACCCCTCCACTTT
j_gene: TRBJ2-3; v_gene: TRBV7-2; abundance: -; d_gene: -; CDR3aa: CASSSSTYTDTQYF; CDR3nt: TGTGCCAGCAGCTCCTCGACATACACAGATACGCAGTATTTT
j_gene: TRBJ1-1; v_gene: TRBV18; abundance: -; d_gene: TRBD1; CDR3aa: CASSPATGGSSTEAFF; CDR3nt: TGTGCCAGCTCACCGGCGACAGGGGGCTCTTCCACTGAAGCTTTCTTT
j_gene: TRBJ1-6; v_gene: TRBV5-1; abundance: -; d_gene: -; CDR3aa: CASTQGGGNSPLHF; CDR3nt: TGCGCCAGCACCCAGGGTGGAGGGAATTCACCCCTCCACTTT
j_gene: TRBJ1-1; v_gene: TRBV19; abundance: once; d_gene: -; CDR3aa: CASSVTGIPEAFF; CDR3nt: TGTGCCAGTAGTGTAACAGGGATTCCTGAAGCTTTCTTT
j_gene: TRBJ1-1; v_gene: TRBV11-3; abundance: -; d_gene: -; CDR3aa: CASSLGGGNTEAFF; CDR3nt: TGTGCCAGCAGCTTAGGGGGGGGGAACACTGAAGCTTTCTTT
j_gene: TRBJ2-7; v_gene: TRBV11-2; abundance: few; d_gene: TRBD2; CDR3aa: CASSSGLAAIYEQYF; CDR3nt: TGTGCCAGCAGCTCGGGACTAGCGGCTATTTACGAGCAGTACTTC